This T cell receptor beta chain emerged from a study of T cell changes during pregnancy in multiple sclerosis. This CDR3 is 15 amino acids long. Trimming left V 2 bases short and J 6 bases short, with 13 bases between. Germline CDR1 SGHTA, CDR2 FQGNSA. The repertoire was sequenced with immunoSEQ multiplex PCR; TCRdb's copy has only in-frame clones and lacks some. Counted here are 50,000 to 60,000 clones, 85% to 95% occurring once; the ten biggest clones make up about 3.8%. The specimen comprised peripheral blood, sampled after pregnancy. The chain has TRBV7-2 and TRBJ2-2; no firm D call. The TCR was taken from a female donor in good health, enrolled as a control in a pregnancy study. This CDR3 is CASSLPKARAGELFF. The CDR3 DNA reads as TGTGCCAGCAGCTTACCAAAAGCTCGCGCCGGGGAGCTGTTTTTT.